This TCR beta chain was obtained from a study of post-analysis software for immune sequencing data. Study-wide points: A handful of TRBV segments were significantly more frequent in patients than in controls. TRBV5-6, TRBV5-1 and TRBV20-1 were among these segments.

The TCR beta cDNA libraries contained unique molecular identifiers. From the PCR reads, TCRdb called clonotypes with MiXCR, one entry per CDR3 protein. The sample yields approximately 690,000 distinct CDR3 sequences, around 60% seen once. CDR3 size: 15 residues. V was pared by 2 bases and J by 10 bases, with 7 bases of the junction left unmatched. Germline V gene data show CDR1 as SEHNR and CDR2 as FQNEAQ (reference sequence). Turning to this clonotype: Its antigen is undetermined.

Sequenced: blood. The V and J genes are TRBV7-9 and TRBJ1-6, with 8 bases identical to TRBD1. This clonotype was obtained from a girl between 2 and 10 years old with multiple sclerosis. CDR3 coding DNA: TGTGCCAGCAGCTTACAGGGGGCGCGTGACTCACCCCTCCACTTT. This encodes CASSLQGARDSPLHF.